The 8 T cell receptor beta chains presented below share a single source sample, sequenced in a study of CD8 T cell repertoires and HIV-1 epitope variants. These receptors have no known antigen. TCRdb's copy holds only in-frame clones and misses some; the assay was immunoSEQ multiplex PCR. The sample contains 4,700 or so clones, almost 65% of which appear only once. Sequenced material: cultured CD8+ T cells derived from PBMCs. Receptor source: a male donor with HIV.

The V call is TRBV14, the J call TRBJ2-5, with D hard to call. Germline assignment: CDR1 SGHDN and CDR2 FVKESK. This CDR3 is built from 15 residues. V was cut by 0 bases and J by 1 base, with 9 bases left in between. The chain's CDR3 is CASSQEMGPQETQYF. CDR3 bases: TGTGCCAGCAGCCAAGAGATGGGCCCCCAAGAGACCCAGTACTTC. Filled out from reference TRBV14 and TRBJ2-5, the complete variable domain reads EAGVTQFPSHSVIEKGQTVTLRCDPISGHDNLYWYRRVMGKEIKFLLHFVKESKQDESGMPNNRFLAERTGGTYSTLKVQPAELEDSGVYFCASSQEMGPQETQYFGPGTRLLVL.

The CDR3 loop is CAIRVHTNGEQYF. CDR3 coding DNA: TGTGCCATCAGAGTCCACACGAACGGGGAGCAGTACTTC. This chain connects TRBV10-3 to TRBJ2-7, with D unresolved. Germline CDR1 ENHRY, CDR2 SYGVKD. The CDR3 consists of 13 residues. V was clipped by 6 bases and J by 7 bases, with 16 bases between them.

The CDR3 DNA reads as TGTGCCAGTTCCCCTGGGCGGGGGACGGAGCCCCAGCATTTT. This codes for CASSPGRGTEPQHF. V and J are TRBV2 and TRBJ1-5, with TRBD1 as a possible D gene (5 bases). The germline V gene encodes CDR1 SNHLY and CDR2 FYNNEI. The CDR3 has 14 amino acids. V dropped 9 bases and J dropped 8 bases, with 20 bases sitting between them.

The genes are TRBV6-1 and TRBJ2-7; the match to TRBD2 covers 7 bases. The CDR3 loop spans 12 amino acids. Germline values: CDR1 MNHNS, CDR2 SASEGT. V shed 4 bases and J 6 bases; nucleotides not matched to a gene: 3. The CDR3 spells CASSAGTIEQYF. CDR3 DNA sequence: TGTGCCAGCAGTGCGGGGACTATCGAGCAGTACTTC.

This chain connects TRBV2 to TRBJ2-1; 8 positions agree with TRBD1. The V and J ends lost 6 bases and 8 bases, in that order; junction bases with no gene match: 3. The germline V gene encodes CDR1 SNHLY and CDR2 FYNNEI. CDR3 length: 12 amino acids. The CDR3 here is CASSPTGDEQFF. Written as DNA, the CDR3 is TGTGCCAGCAGCCCGACAGGGGATGAGCAGTTCTTC.

The rearrangement joins TRBV23-1 to TRBJ1-5, with no clear D. TRBV23-1 is an ORF, and what it does is uncertain. V gave up 2 bases and J gave up 1 base, with 3 bases separating them. This CDR3 has 13 residues. As DNA, the CDR3 is TGCGCCAGCAGTCAACGGAGCAATCAGCCCCAGCATTTT. Translating gives CASSQRSNQPQHF.

This rearrangement joins TRBV7-8 to TRBJ2-5; 12 nucleotides agree with TRBD2. J lost 4 bases, V lost 7 bases, and 7 bases had no gene match. CDR1 is SGHVS and CDR2 is FQNEAQ in the germline V gene. This CDR3 has 15 amino acids. CDR3 nucleotide sequence: TGTGCCAGCACCAGGACTAGCGGGGTTCGAGAGACCCAGTACTTC. Protein: CASTRTSGVRETQYF.

This chain uses TRBV7-9 with TRBJ1-4; no clear D gene. V was pared by 5 bases and J by 7 bases, with 11 bases between. Germline assignment: CDR1 SEHNR and CDR2 FQNEAQ (reference sequence). The CDR3 is 13 residues long. CDR3 loop: CASSLRALEKLFF. The DNA for the CDR3 is TGTGCCAGCAGCCTACGTGCGCTTGAAAAACTGTTTTTT.